The 30 T cell receptor beta chains below were found in one sample sequenced in a study of cytomegalovirus exposure and HLA in healthy donors. The PCR made use of 60 Vbeta and 13 Jbeta primers. Generated by immunoSEQ multiplex PCR, the TCRdb table keeps only in-frame clones and is missing some. The data hold approximately 180,000 clones, with over 75% observed a single time. Specimen: PBMCs. Receptor source: a man between 18 and 29 years old in good health and CMV-seronegative.

This clone appeared many times. This sequence joins TRBV6-5 and TRBJ1-1, with D perhaps TRBD1 (6 bases). CDR3 length: 15 residues. Trimming shortened V by 1 base and J by 0 bases, and 9 bases separated the two germline ends. Germline CDR1 is MNHEY and CDR2 is SVGAGI. CDR3 nucleotides: TGTGCCAGCAGTTACTTTGGACAGATGAACACTGAAGCTTTCTTT. This sequence encodes CASSYFGQMNTEAFF.

This chain joins TRBV7-2 and TRBJ2-6, with a weak D call TRBD1 (6 bases). The CDR3 loop spans 19 amino acids. Per germline, CDR1 SGHTA and CDR2 FQGNSA. V was shortened by 3 bases and J by 0 bases, with 18 bases between the two germline ends. CDR3 sequence: CASSLLIDRSTSGANVLTF. The CDR3 DNA reads TGTGCCAGCAGCTTGCTCATTGACAGGTCGACCTCTGGGGCCAACGTCCTGACTTTC.

The V and J genes are TRBV4-1 and TRBJ2-3; D unresolved. The ends were cut back, 0 bases at V and 6 bases at J, with 19 bases in the middle. Per the germline V gene, CDR1 is MGHRA and CDR2 is YSYEKL. The CDR3 has 17 amino acids. CDR3 amino acids: CASSQDWPGRAYDTQYF. The CDR3, as DNA: TGCGCCAGCAGCCAAGACTGGCCAGGCCGTGCGTATGATACGCAGTATTTT.

The V gene is TRBV9, the J gene TRBJ1-2, with 8 bases identical to TRBD1. CDR3 size: 15 residues. Trimming at V came to 4 bases and at J to 3 bases, leaving 8 bases not matched to a gene. In germline, CDR1 is SGDLS, CDR2 YYNGEE. Here the CDR3 DNA reads TGTGCCAGCAGCCCGCAGGACAGGGCGGACTATGGCTACACCTTC. The encoded protein is CASSPQDRADYGYTF.

V gene TRBV29-1 combines with J gene TRBJ1-5; 7 bases align to TRBD1. J was trimmed by 5 bases and V by 5 bases; bases with no gene match: 6. Germline CDR1 is SQVTM and CDR2 is ANQGSEA. The CDR3 is 13 residues long. This CDR3 is CSVRQGLDQPQHF. CDR3 bases: TGCAGCGTTAGACAGGGCTTAGATCAGCCCCAGCATTTT.

This clone has only a few counts. J is TRBJ2-6 and V is TRBV27, with TRBD1 as a possible D gene (6 bases). CDR1 and CDR2 (germline): MNHEY, SMNVEV (reference sequence). V lost 4 bases to trimming and J lost 1 base, with 8 bases between them. The CDR3 loop spans 15 amino acids. The CDR3 DNA is TGTGCCAGCAGTTCCAGGGGTTCTGGGGCCAACGTCCTGACTTTC. Amino acid sequence: CASSSRGSGANVLTF.

The table lists this clone with a few counts. The chain joins TRBV7-8 to TRBJ2-5; TRBD2 matches 7 bases. The CDR3 consists of 13 residues. CDR1 is SGHVS and CDR2 is FQNEAQ in the germline V gene. V gave up 5 bases and J gave up 5 bases; unmatched junction bases: 5. In nucleotides, the CDR3 is TGTGCCAGCAGCGCGGGAGAGCTGGAGACCCAGTACTTC. Translation: CASSAGELETQYF.

The chain is built from TRBV30 and TRBJ1-4; D may be TRBD1 (6 bases). This CDR3 is built from 13 residues. CDR1 and CDR2 (germline): GTSNPN, SVGIG (reference sequence). Trimming removed 2 bases from V and 8 bases from J, with 12 bases in between. CDR3 residues: CAWSLTGNEKLFF. The CDR3 coding sequence is TGTGCCTGGAGTTTAACAGGGAACGAAAAACTGTTTTTT.

The chain carries TRBV10-3 and TRBJ2-3; 8 bases map to TRBD2. The J segment lost 4 bases and the V segment lost 7 bases, leaving 10 bases of the junction unmatched. CDR3 size: 15 residues. The germline gives CDR1 ENHRY, CDR2 SYGVKD. The CDR3 nucleotides read TGTGCCATCAATGGGGGGAGCGGGAGAGCAGATACGCAGTATTTT. Residues: CAINGGSGRADTQYF.

This clone has a handful of counts. Germline is not matched at one junction end, which may reflect a read error. J is TRBJ1-4 and V is TRBV7-7; TRBD1 might be the D (5 bases). The CDR3 is made up of 13 amino acids. In germline, CDR1 is SSHAT, CDR2 FNYEAQ (reference sequence). As DNA, the CDR3 is TGTGCTAGCAGTAGGCTGTGGGGCGAAAAACTGTTTTTT. Protein sequence: CASSRLWGEKLFF.

The rearrangement uses TRBV11-2 and TRBJ2-1; 7 bases agree with TRBD2. Germline V gene data show CDR1 as SGHAT and CDR2 as FQNNGV. The CDR3 has 15 residues. With V trimmed by 2 bases and J by 4 bases, 5 bases remained unmatched. CDR3 sequence: CASSLSSGPYNEQFF. The CDR3 DNA is TGTGCCAGCAGCTTAAGTAGCGGGCCTTACAATGAGCAGTTCTTC.

J is TRBJ1-2 and V is TRBV4-2, with 7 bases matching TRBD1. This CDR3 comprises 16 residues. The germline V gene has CDR1 LGHNA and CDR2 YNFKEQ. V lost 0 bases to trimming and J lost 4 bases; unmatched junction nucleotides: 8. CDR3 sequence reads: CASSQERDSLFYGYTF. Here the CDR3 DNA reads TGTGCCAGCAGCCAAGAGAGGGACAGCCTCTTCTATGGCTACACCTTC.

The chain employs TRBV27 and TRBJ1-2; 9 bases are a match to TRBD1. Trimming took 6 bases from V and 2 from J; bases not matched to a gene: 7. This CDR3 spans 15 amino acids. The germline gives CDR1 MNHEY, CDR2 SMNVEV (reference sequence). Here the CDR3 DNA reads TGTGCCAGCAGGGAACAGGGGGCGCTCAACTATGGCTACACCTTC. This codes for CASREQGALNYGYTF.

The chain has TRBV2 and TRBJ2-7, with TRBD2 identical over 11 bases. The CDR3 loop spans 13 amino acids. The V segment lost 9 bases and the J segment 4 bases; nucleotides outside the gene matches: 5. Germline lookup yields CDR1 SNHLY and CDR2 FYNNEI. CDR3 DNA sequence: TGTGCCAGATCACTAGCGGGGGTTTACGAGCAGTACTTC. Translation: CARSLAGVYEQYF.

The chain recombines TRBV7-8 with TRBJ2-1, with TRBD1 as a possible D gene (5 bases). This CDR3 has 15 amino acids. Germline loops: CDR1 SGHVS, CDR2 FQNEAQ. V gave up 1 base and J gave up 6 bases, with 13 bases separating them. The CDR3 protein is CASSLETFRVNEQFF. In DNA, the CDR3 is TGTGCCAGCAGCTTAGAAACCTTCAGGGTCAATGAGCAGTTCTTC.

This clone was counted between two and nine times. This chain links TRBV28 with TRBJ1-5; D is ambiguous. CDR1 is MDHEN, CDR2 SYDVKM, per germline. V lost 1 base to trimming and J lost 6 bases, with 13 bases between them. This CDR3 comprises 15 residues. DNA for the CDR3: TGTGCCAGCAGTTTATTCACGAGTGTTACTCAGCCCCAGCATTTT. Its protein product is CASSLFTSVTQPQHF. Using reference TRBV28 and TRBJ1-5 for the parts outside the CDR3, the full variable domain is DVKVTQSSRYLVKRTGEKVFLECVQDMDHENMFWYRQDPGLGLRLIYFSYDVKMKEKGDIPEGYSVSREKKERFSLILESASTNQTSMYLCASSLFTSVTQPQHFGDGTRLSIL.

There are a few counts of this clone. CDR3 nucleotide sequence: TGTGCCAGCTCACCAAGCAGGGCCGGAACTGAAGCTTTCTTT. This encodes CASSPSRAGTEAFF. The gene calls are TRBV18 and TRBJ1-1, with a tentative D call TRBD1 (5 bases). CDR1 and CDR2 from the germline V gene are KGHSH and LQKENI. The ends were cut back, 2 bases at V and 5 bases at J, with 12 bases in the middle. This CDR3 has 14 amino acids.

This clone was seen only a few times. The rearrangement links TRBV19 to TRBJ2-6; TRBD2 matches at 9 bases. CDR3 length equals 17 residues. CDR1 and CDR2 from the germline V gene are LNHDA and SQIVND (reference sequence). The J segment lost 0 bases and the V segment lost 6 bases, leaving 6 bases of the junction unmatched. The CDR3 loop reads CASSGLAPSSGANVLTF. In nucleotides, the CDR3 is TGTGCCAGTAGCGGACTAGCGCCTTCCTCTGGGGCCAACGTCCTGACTTTC.

For the CDR3, the DNA is TGTGCCATCAGTCAGACAAGCGGGGGGGCGGGAGAGCAGTACTTC. This codes for CAISQTSGGAGEQYF. The V gene is TRBV10-3, the J gene TRBJ2-7, with 10 bases that match TRBD2. The CDR3 length is 15 residues. V shed 5 bases and J 7 bases; nucleotides not matched to a gene: 11. Germline V gene data show CDR1 as ENHRY and CDR2 as SYGVKD.

The chain employs TRBV6-6 and TRBJ2-5, with 8 bases matching TRBD2. Germline lookup yields CDR1 MNHNY and CDR2 SVGAGI (reference sequence). CDR3 length equals 16 residues. The ends lost 10 bases at V and 4 bases at J; junction bases unmatched: 17. In nucleotides, the CDR3 is TGTGCCACCACACGGGGGCAGCGGGGGCCGGGAGAGACCCAGTACTTC. Encoded protein: CATTRGQRGPGETQYF.

DNA for the CDR3: TGTGCTACCGCGACAGGAAATTCACCCCTCCACTTT. This translates into CATATGNSPLHF. The genes are TRBV12-5 and TRBJ1-6; D perhaps matches TRBD1 (6 bases). The germline gives CDR1 LGHNT, CDR2 FRNRAP. CDR3 length equals 12 residues. Trimming stripped 10 bases from V and 7 bases from J, with 11 bases between.

Of note for this clone: One end of the junction is discordant with germline, which a read error may explain. The rearrangement uses TRBV4-1 and TRBJ2-5, with TRBD2 matching over 10 bases. This CDR3 spans 20 amino acids. Germline lookup yields CDR1 MGHRA and CDR2 YSYEKL. DNA for the CDR3: TGCGCCAGCAGTCAGCTGATATCGGGCCGGCTAGCGGGAGTACCAGAGAACCAGTACTTC. Translation: CASSQLISGRLAGVPENQYF.

V and J are TRBV28 and TRBJ2-2, with D possibly matching TRBD1 (6 bases). The CDR3 contains 16 residues. The germline V gene encodes CDR1 MDHEN and CDR2 SYDVKM. The V and J ends lost 6 bases and 2 bases respectively, with 16 bases between them. CDR3 in amino acids: CASRPYGTFNTGELFF. The CDR3 nucleotides read TGTGCCAGCAGACCATACGGGACATTTAACACCGGGGAGCTGTTTTTT.

The chain uses TRBV5-4 and TRBJ2-7; D perhaps matches TRBD2 (6 bases). Germline values: CDR1 SGHNT, CDR2 YYREEE (reference sequence). The CDR3 totals 16 residues. V was shortened by 1 base and J by 0 bases, with 14 bases between the two germline ends. The CDR3, as DNA: TGTGCCAGCAGCTTGAGTTTCTCCGGGAGCTCCTACGAGCAGTACTTC. The encoded protein is CASSLSFSGSSYEQYF. The whole variable domain, remainder taken from reference TRBV5-4 and TRBJ2-7, is ETGVTQSPTHLIKTRGQQVTLRCSSQSGHNTVSWYQQALGQGPQFIFQYYREEENGRGNFPPRFSGLQFPNYSSELNVNALELDDSALYLCASSLSFSGSSYEQYFGPGTRLTVT.

The rearrangement joins TRBV7-6 to TRBJ1-2; a weak D match, TRBD1 (5 bases). V was trimmed by 0 bases and J by 3 bases, leaving 8 bases between them. Germline CDR1 and CDR2: SGHVS and FNYEAQ. The CDR3 is 14 residues long. CDR3 loop: CASSLAARDYGYTF. CDR3 nucleotides: TGTGCCAGCAGCTTAGCGGCCAGGGACTATGGCTACACCTTC.

This chain links TRBV6-1 with TRBJ2-1; the D is unclear. The CDR3 extends over 14 amino acids. Trimming stripped 4 bases from V and 0 bases from J, with 7 bases between. From germline, CDR1 is MNHNS and CDR2 SASEGT. The CDR3 coding sequence is TGTGCCAGCAGTGTTACTCACTCCTACAATGAGCAGTTCTTC. Its translation: CASSVTHSYNEQFF.

This clone occurred once. This chain links TRBV21-1 with TRBJ2-7; the D call of TRBD1 is as the table states it, not checked on the DNA. TRBV21-1 corresponds to a pseudogene. The CDR3 length is 17 residues. CDR3 nucleotides: TGTGCCAGCAGCGCCTGGGGCGCCTGGGGTTATTCCTACGAGCAGTACTTC. Translation: CASSAWGAWGYSYEQYF.

The chain is built from TRBV7-2 and TRBJ2-7, with D tentatively TRBD1 (5 bases). V was cut by 1 base and J by 0 bases, with 13 bases left in between. The CDR3 length is 16 residues. Looked up from germline, CDR1 is SGHTA and CDR2 is FQGNSA. The CDR3 nucleotides read TGTGCCAGCAGCTTAGTAAGGATACAGGCCTCCTACGAGCAGTACTTC. Translated, it gives CASSLVRIQASYEQYF.

As regards this clone: The sample has other DNA sequences that encode this CDR3 too. The chain has TRBV28 and TRBJ2-7; 10 positions agree with TRBD1. Germline-derived CDR1 and CDR2 are MDHEN and SYDVKM. J gave up 2 bases and V 3 bases, and 1 base lay outside the gene matches. The CDR3 is 14 residues long. The CDR3 loop reads CASSLGTGAYEQYF. For the CDR3, the DNA is TGTGCCAGCAGTTTGGGGACAGGGGCCTACGAGCAGTACTTC.

The V gene is TRBV25-1, the J gene TRBJ2-2; D is unresolved. CDR1 is MGHDK, CDR2 SYGVNS, per germline. Between the trimmed V and J ends, which lost 3 bases and 7 bases, there was a span of 3 bases. The CDR3 extends over 11 amino acids. The CDR3 is CASSDYGELFF. Written as DNA, the CDR3 is TGTGCCAGCAGTGATTACGGGGAGCTGTTTTTT.